This T cell receptor (beta chain) was captured in a study of blood T cell repertoires in COVID-19. On the study more broadly: Acute-phase and convalescent COVID-19 samples originated in the United States, Italy and Spain. From T cells, B-cell-depleted T cells, or PBMCs came the material, which was cDNA or gDNA.

Germline values: CDR1 MNHEY, CDR2 SMNVEV (reference sequence). V lost 5 bases and J lost 6, with 14 bases in between. This CDR3 region has 13 residues. The authors' processing: Estimated nucleated cell counts came from reference gene primer amplification. Sequenced by immunoSEQ multiplex PCR; TCRdb stores in-frame clones only, minus some. Clone size and the V and J calls come from that table; the DNA yielded D and trimming. The sample lists roughly 32,000 clones, about 85% occurring once. Input material: peripheral blood. The rearrangement joins TRBV27 to TRBJ2-7; D possibly corresponds to TRBD1 (6 bases). The sequence came from a man aged 45-65 years with active or convalescent COVID-19. CDR3 sequence (DNA): TGTGCCAGCAGTGCACAGGGATACGGCGAGCAGTACTTC. It is translated as CASSAQGYGEQYF.